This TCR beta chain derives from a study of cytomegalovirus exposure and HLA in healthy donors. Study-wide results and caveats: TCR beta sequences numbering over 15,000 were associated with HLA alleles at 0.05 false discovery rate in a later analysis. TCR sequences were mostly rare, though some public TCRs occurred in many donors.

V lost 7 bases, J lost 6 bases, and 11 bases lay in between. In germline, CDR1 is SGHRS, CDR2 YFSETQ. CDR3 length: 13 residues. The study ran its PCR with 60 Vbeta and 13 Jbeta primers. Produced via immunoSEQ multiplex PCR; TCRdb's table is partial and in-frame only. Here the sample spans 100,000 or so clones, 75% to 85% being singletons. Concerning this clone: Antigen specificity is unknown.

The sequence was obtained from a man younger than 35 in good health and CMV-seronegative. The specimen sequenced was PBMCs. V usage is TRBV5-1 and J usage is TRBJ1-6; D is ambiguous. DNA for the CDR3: TGCGCCAGCTCCCTGAGGGTTAATTCACCCCTCCACTTT. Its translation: CASSLRVNSPLHF.